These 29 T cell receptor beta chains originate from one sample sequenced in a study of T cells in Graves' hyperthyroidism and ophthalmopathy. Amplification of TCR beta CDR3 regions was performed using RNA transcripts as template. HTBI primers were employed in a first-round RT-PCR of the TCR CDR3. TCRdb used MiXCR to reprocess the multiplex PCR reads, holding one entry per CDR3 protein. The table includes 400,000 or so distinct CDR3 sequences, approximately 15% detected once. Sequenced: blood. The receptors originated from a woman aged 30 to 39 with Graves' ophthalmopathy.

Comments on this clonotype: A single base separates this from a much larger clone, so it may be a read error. The CDR3 spells CASSYSRQGAGGYTF. The CDR3 region has the DNA TGTGCCAGCAGTTACTCCCGTCAGGGAGCGGGGGGCTACACCTTC. The chain recombines TRBV6-5 with TRBJ1-2; D may be TRBD1 (5 bases). Germline V gene lookup returns CDR1 MNHEY and CDR2 SVGAGI. The V end lost 0 bases, the J end lost 8 bases, and 16 bases lay between the germline ends. The CDR3 extends over 15 amino acids.

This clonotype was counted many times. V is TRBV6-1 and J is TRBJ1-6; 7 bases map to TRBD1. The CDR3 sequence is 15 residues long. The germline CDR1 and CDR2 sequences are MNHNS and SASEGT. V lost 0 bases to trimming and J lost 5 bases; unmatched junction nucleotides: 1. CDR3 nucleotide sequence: TGTGCCAGCAGTGAAGCAACAGGGGATAATTCACCCCTCCACTTT. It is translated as CASSEATGDNSPLHF.

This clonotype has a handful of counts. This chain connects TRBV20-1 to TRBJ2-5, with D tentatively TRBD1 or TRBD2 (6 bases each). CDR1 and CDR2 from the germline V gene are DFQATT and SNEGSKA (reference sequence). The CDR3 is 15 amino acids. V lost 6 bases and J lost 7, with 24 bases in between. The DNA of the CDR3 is TGCAGTGCGGAGTCAACGAAGGGGGGAGACGGGACCCAGTACTTC. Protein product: CSAESTKGGDGTQYF.

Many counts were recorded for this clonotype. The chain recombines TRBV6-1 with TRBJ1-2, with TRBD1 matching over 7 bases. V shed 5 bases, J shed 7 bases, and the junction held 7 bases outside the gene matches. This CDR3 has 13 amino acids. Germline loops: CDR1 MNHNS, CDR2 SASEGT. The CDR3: CASSTNRGSGYTF. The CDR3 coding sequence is TGTGCCAGCAGTACGAACAGGGGTTCTGGCTACACCTTC.

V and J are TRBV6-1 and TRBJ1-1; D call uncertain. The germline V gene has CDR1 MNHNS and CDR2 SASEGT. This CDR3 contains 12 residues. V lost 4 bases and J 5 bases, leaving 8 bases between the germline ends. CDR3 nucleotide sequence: TGTGCCAGCAGTGGACTGGTGACTGAAGCTTTCTTT. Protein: CASSGLVTEAFF.

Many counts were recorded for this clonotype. DNA for the CDR3: TGCGCCAGCAGTGACATCGACAGTAATGAAAAACTGTTTTTT. Translating it yields CASSDIDSNEKLFF. The chain recombines TRBV10-2 with TRBJ1-4; tentatively, D is TRBD1 (5 bases). The CDR3 runs to 14 residues. Germline V gene data show CDR1 as WSHSY and CDR2 as SAAADI. The V gene lost 3 bases and the J gene lost 4 bases, with 9 bases spanning the gap.

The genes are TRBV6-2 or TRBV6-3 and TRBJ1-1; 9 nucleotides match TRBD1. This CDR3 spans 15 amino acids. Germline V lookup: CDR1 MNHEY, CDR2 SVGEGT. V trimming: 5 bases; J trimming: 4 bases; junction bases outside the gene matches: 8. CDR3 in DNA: TGTGCCAGCAGTGTATTACAGGGGGCGACCACTGAAGCTTTCTTT. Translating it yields CASSVLQGATTEAFF.

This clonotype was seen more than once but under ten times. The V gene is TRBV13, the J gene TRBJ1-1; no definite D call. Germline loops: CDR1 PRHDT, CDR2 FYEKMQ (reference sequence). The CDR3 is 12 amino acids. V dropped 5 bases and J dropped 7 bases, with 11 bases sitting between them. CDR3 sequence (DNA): TGTGCCAGCAGCCTCGAGGGCAATGAAGCTTTCTTT. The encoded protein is CASSLEGNEAFF. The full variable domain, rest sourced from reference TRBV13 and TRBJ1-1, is AAGVIQSPRHLIKEKRETATLKCYPIPRHDTVYWYQQGPGQDPQFLISFYEKMQSDKGSIPDRFSAQQFSDYHSELNMSSLELGDSALYFCASSLEGNEAFFGQGTRLTVV.

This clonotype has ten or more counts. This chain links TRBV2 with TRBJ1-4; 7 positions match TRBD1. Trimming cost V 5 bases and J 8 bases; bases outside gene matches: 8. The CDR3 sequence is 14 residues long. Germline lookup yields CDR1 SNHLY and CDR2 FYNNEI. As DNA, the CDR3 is TGTGCCAGCAGTCAACTGACAGGGAAGGAAAAACTGTTTTTT. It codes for CASSQLTGKEKLFF.

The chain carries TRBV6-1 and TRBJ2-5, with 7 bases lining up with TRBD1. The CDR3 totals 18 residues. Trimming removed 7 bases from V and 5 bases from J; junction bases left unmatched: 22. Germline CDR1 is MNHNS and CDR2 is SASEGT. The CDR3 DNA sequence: TGTGCCAGCACCGAGGGGGTTTCGGACAGGCTGAAGCTGGAGACCCAGTACTTC. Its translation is CASTEGVSDRLKLETQYF.

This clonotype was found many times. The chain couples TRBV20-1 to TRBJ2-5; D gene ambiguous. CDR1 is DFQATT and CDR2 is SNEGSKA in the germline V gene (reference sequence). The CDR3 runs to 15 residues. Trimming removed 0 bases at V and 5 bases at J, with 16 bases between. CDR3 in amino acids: CSARDSAVVAETQYF. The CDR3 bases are TGCAGTGCTAGAGATTCGGCGGTGGTGGCGGAGACCCAGTACTTC.

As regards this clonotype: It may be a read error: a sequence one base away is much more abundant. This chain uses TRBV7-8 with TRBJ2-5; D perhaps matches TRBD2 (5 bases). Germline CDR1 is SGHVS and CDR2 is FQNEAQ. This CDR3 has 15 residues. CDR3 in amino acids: CVSSLARGFGETQYF. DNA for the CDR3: TGTGTCAGCAGCTTAGCGCGAGGGTTTGGAGAGACCCAGTACTTC.

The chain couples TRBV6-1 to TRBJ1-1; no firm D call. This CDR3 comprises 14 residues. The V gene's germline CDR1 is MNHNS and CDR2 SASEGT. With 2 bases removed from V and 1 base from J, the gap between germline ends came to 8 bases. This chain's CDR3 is CASSEIAGNTEAFF. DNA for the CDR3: TGTGCCAGCAGTGAAATAGCAGGGAACACTGAAGCTTTCTTT.

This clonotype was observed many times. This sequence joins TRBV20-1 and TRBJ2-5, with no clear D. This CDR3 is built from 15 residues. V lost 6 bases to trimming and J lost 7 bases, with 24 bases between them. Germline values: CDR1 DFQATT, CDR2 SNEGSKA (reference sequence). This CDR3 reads CSATSSRDPKGTQYF. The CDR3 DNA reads TGCAGTGCAACCTCAAGCCGAGACCCTAAGGGGACCCAGTACTTC.

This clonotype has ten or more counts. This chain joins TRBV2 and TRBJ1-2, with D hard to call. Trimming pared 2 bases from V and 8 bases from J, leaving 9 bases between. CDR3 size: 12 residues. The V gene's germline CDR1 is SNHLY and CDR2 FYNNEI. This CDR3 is CASSELSRGYTF. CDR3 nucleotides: TGTGCCAGCAGTGAATTGTCCCGAGGCTACACCTTC.

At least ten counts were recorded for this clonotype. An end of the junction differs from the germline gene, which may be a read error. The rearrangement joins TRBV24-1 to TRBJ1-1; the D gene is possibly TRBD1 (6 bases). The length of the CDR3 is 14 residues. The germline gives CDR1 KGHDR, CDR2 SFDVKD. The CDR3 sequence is CATRDGGQSTEAFF. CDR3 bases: TGTGCCACCCGTGACGGGGGGCAAAGTACTGAAGCTTTCTTT.

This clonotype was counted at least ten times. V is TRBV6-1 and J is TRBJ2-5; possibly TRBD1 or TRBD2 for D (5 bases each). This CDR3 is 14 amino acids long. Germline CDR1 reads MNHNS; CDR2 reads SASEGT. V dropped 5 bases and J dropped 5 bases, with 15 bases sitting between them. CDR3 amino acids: CASSRAGSQETQYF. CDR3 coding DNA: TGTGCCAGCAGTAGGGCAGGGAGCCAGGAGACCCAGTACTTC.

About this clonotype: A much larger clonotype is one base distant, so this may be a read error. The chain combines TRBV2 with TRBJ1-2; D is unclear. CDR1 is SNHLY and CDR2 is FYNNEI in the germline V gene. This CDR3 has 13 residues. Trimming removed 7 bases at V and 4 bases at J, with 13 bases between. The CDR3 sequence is CASILEKFYGYTF. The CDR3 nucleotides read TGTGCCAGCATCCTCGAAAAATTCTATGGCTACACCTTC.

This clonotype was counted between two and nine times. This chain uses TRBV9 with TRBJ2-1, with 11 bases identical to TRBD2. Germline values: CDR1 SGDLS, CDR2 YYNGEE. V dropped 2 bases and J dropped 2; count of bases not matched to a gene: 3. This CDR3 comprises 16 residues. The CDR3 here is CASSVSGGGAYNEQFF. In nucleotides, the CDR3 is TGTGCCAGCAGCGTTAGCGGGGGGGGTGCCTACAATGAGCAGTTCTTC.

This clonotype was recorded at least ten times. The CDR3 DNA follows: TGTGCCAGCAGGCAGGGTGCTGGCAATCAGCCCCAGCATTTT. Residues: CASRQGAGNQPQHF. The chain employs TRBV11-2 and TRBJ1-5; tentatively, D is TRBD1 (5 bases). V shed 6 bases and J shed 2 bases, with 11 bases lying between them. The V gene's germline CDR1 is SGHAT and CDR2 FQNNGV. This CDR3 has 14 residues.

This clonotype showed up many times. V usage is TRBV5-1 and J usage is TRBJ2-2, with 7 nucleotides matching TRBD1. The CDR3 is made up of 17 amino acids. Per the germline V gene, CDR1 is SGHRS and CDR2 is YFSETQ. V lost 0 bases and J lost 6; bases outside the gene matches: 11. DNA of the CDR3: TGCGCCAGCAGCTTGGCCCGGGACAGCGCCAACTCCGGGGAGCTGTTTTTT. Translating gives CASSLARDSANSGELFF.

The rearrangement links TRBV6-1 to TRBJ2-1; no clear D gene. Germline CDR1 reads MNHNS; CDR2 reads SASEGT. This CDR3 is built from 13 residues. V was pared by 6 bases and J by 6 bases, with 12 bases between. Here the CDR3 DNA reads TGTGCCAGCAGATCGGGTACGGTCAATGAGCAGTTCTTC. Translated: CASRSGTVNEQFF.

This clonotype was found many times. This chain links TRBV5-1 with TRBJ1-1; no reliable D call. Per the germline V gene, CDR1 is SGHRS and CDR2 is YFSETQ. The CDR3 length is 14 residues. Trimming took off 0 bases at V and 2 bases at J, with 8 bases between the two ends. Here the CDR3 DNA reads TGCGCCAGCAGCTTGGTACCGGCTAACACTGAAGCTTTCTTT. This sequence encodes CASSLVPANTEAFF.

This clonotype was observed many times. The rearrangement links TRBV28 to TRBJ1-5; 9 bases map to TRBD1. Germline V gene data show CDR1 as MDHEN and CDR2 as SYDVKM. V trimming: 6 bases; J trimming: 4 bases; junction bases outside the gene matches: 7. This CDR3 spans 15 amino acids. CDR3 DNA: TGTGCCAGCAGCCGAGGGGGACAGGGAAATCAGCCCCAGCATTTT. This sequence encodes CASSRGGQGNQPQHF.

CDR3 bases: TGTGCCAGCAGTTATGCGGAAAACATTCAGTACTTC. Amino acid sequence: CASSYAENIQYF. The rearrangement uses TRBV6-1 and TRBJ2-4, with unresolved D. The CDR3 extends over 12 amino acids. Germline CDR1 and CDR2: MNHNS and SASEGT. V was trimmed by 5 bases and J by 5 bases, leaving 7 bases between them.

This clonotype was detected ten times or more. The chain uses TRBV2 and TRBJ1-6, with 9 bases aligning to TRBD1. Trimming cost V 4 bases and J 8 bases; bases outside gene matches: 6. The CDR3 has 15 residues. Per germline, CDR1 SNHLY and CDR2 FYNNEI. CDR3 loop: CASSVGTGKYSPLHF. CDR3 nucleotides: TGTGCCAGCAGTGTAGGGACAGGGAAATATTCACCCCTCCACTTT.

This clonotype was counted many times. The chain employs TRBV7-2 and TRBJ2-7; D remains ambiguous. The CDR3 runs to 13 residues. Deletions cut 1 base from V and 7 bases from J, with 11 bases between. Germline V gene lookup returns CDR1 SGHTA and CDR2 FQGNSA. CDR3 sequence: CASSLGGSGEQYF. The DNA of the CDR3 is TGTGCCAGCAGCTTAGGTGGCAGTGGAGAGCAGTACTTC.

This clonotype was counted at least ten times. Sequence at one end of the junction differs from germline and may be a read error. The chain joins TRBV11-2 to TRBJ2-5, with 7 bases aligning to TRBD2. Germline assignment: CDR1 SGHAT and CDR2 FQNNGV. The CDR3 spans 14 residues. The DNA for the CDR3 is TGTGCCAGCAGCCCCGCGGGGGATCAAGGGACCCAGTACTTC. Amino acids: CASSPAGDQGTQYF.

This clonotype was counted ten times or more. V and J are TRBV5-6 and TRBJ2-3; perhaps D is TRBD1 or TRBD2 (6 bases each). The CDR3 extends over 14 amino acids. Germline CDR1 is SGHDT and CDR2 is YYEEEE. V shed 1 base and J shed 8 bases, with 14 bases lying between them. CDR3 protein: CASSLRGGPGTQYF. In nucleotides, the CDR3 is TGTGCCAGCAGCTTGCGAGGGGGGCCTGGTACGCAGTATTTT.